This T cell receptor beta chain was recovered during a study of PD-L1 blockade in urothelial cancer. Overall study: Blood analysis took place 3 weeks (second dose) and 6 weeks after treatment start.

CDR1 is MNHEY, CDR2 SVGAGI, per germline. Trimming removed 6 bases from V and 2 bases from J, with 10 bases in between. The CDR3 is 13 residues long. Repertoires were generated with immunoSEQ multiplex PCR, while TCRdb's copy carries only in-frame clones and drops some. Found here are approximately 110,000 clones, about 85% of them singletons; the top ten hold about 2.6%. V is TRBV6-5 and J is TRBJ1-2; D not resolved. The material was PBMCs, obtained around atezolizumab (anti-PD-L1) treatment. This sequence was found in a middle-aged man with urothelial cancer. The CDR3: CASRPVSNYGYTF. CDR3 in DNA: TGTGCCAGCAGACCAGTTTCCAACTATGGCTACACCTTC.